A selection of T cell receptor beta chains follows, all from one sample in a study of CD8+CD57+ T cells in acquired aplastic anemia. MiXCR, applied by TCRdb to the reads, yields one record per CDR3 protein. The sample holds 270,000 or so distinct CDR3 sequences, roughly 80% seen once. The sequenced sample consisted of sorted CD4+, CD8+, or CD8+CD57+ T cells (not recorded which) from PBMCs. These receptors were obtained from a human donor with aplastic anemia. CDR3s include the opening cysteine and the closing phenylalanine or tryptophan. A D gene is named only where the DNA matches it firmly. Clone sizes are given selectively: once, few, many, or a class where the clone is expanded.

>.|TRBV2|12|few|TRBJ1-2
CATAGIDYGYTF
TGTGCCACCGCTGGGATCGACTATGGCTACACCTTC
>TRBD2|TRBV7-3|12|.|TRBJ2-7
CASSLAGGADSF
TGTGCCAGCAGCTTAGCGGGAGGTGCCGATTCCTTC
>.|TRBV7-6|14|once|TRBJ2-3
CASSLPGGARVKFF
TGTGCCAGCAGCCTCCCAGGGGGGGCCCGGGTCAAGTTTTTT
>TRBD1|TRBV24-1|14|.|TRBJ2-7
CATSDGTGGYEQYF
TGTGCCACCAGTGATGGGACAGGGGGCTACGAGCAGTACTTC
>TRBD1|TRBV19|16|.|TRBJ2-1
CASTQRLGDRGETQFF
TGTGCCAGTACCCAACGGTTGGGGGACAGGGGCGAGACCCAGTTCTTC
>.|TRBV5-1|12|.|TRBJ1-1
CASSSAGARAFF
TGCGCCAGCAGCTCCGCCGGGGCCCGGGCTTTCTTT
>.|TRBV12-3/TRBV12-4|13|many|TRBJ1-1
CASSLGGRTEAFF
TGTGCCAGCAGTTTAGGGGGACGAACTGAAGCTTTCTTT
>.|TRBV20-1|15|.|TRBJ1-1
CSASSKWAMNTEAFF
TGCAGTGCCAGCAGTAAGTGGGCTATGAACACTGAAGCTTTCTTT
>.|TRBV7-9|12|.|TRBJ2-3
CASSVGSDNQYF
TGTGCCAGCAGCGTAGGGTCAGACAATCAGTATTTT
>.|TRBV2|14|.|TRBJ1-2
CASSEGGRGYGYTF
TGTGCCAGCAGTGAAGGGGGGAGAGGGTATGGCTACACCTTC
>.|TRBV29-1|12|.|TRBJ1-4
CSVGDANEKLFF
TGCAGCGTTGGGGATGCTAATGAAAAACTGTTTTTT
>.|TRBV7-9|15|.|TRBJ1-4
CASSTWDGLNEKLFF
TGTGCCAGCAGCACGTGGGACGGACTTAATGAAAAACTGTTTTTT
>.|TRBV20-1|16|many|TRBJ1-2
CSARDQYGAGSYGYTF
TGCAGTGCTAGAGATCAGTATGGGGCCGGAAGCTATGGCTACACCTTC
>.|TRBV7-9|16|once|TRBJ2-3
CASTQDLPGPLESQYF
TGTGCCAGCACCCAGGATCTTCCCGGCCCCCTAGAATCGCAGTATTTT
>.|TRBV6-5|16|.|TRBJ1-2
CASSLDFEGADYGYTF
TGTGCCAGCAGCTTAGATTTCGAGGGCGCCGACTATGGCTACACCTTC
>.|TRBV11-1|17|.|TRBJ2-3
CASSLRLRGASTDTQYF
TGTGCCAGCAGCTTGCGTCTCAGAGGTGCTAGCACAGATACGCAGTATTTT
>.|TRBV7-2|14|.|TRBJ2-3
CASSLAGGGATLYF
TGTGCCAGCAGCTTAGCTGGAGGTGGGGCTACCCTGTATTTT
>.|TRBV9|16|.|TRBJ1-1
CASSQTELRLGTEAFF
TGTGCCAGCAGCCAGACAGAGCTAAGGCTGGGTACTGAAGCTTTCTTT
>.|TRBV7-2|13|once|TRBJ2-3
CASGDGGTETTYF
TGTGCCAGCGGGGACGGGGGGACAGAGACGACGTATTTT
>.|TRBV7-9|14|.|TRBJ2-1
CASSSPQGRNTGVF
TGTGCCAGCAGCTCGCCACAGGGTAGGAACACGGGGGTCTTC
>.|TRBV11-3|17|.|TRBJ2-6
CASTLDLIGSGANVLTF
TGTGCCAGCACCTTAGATCTAATAGGCTCTGGGGCCAACGTCCTGACTTTC
>.|TRBV19|14|.|TRBJ1-1
CASSLVAWGIEQFF
.
>.|TRBV15|14|once|TRBJ1-5
CATSTDGSNQPQHF
TGTGCCACCAGCACGGACGGTAGCAATCAGCCCCAGCATTTT